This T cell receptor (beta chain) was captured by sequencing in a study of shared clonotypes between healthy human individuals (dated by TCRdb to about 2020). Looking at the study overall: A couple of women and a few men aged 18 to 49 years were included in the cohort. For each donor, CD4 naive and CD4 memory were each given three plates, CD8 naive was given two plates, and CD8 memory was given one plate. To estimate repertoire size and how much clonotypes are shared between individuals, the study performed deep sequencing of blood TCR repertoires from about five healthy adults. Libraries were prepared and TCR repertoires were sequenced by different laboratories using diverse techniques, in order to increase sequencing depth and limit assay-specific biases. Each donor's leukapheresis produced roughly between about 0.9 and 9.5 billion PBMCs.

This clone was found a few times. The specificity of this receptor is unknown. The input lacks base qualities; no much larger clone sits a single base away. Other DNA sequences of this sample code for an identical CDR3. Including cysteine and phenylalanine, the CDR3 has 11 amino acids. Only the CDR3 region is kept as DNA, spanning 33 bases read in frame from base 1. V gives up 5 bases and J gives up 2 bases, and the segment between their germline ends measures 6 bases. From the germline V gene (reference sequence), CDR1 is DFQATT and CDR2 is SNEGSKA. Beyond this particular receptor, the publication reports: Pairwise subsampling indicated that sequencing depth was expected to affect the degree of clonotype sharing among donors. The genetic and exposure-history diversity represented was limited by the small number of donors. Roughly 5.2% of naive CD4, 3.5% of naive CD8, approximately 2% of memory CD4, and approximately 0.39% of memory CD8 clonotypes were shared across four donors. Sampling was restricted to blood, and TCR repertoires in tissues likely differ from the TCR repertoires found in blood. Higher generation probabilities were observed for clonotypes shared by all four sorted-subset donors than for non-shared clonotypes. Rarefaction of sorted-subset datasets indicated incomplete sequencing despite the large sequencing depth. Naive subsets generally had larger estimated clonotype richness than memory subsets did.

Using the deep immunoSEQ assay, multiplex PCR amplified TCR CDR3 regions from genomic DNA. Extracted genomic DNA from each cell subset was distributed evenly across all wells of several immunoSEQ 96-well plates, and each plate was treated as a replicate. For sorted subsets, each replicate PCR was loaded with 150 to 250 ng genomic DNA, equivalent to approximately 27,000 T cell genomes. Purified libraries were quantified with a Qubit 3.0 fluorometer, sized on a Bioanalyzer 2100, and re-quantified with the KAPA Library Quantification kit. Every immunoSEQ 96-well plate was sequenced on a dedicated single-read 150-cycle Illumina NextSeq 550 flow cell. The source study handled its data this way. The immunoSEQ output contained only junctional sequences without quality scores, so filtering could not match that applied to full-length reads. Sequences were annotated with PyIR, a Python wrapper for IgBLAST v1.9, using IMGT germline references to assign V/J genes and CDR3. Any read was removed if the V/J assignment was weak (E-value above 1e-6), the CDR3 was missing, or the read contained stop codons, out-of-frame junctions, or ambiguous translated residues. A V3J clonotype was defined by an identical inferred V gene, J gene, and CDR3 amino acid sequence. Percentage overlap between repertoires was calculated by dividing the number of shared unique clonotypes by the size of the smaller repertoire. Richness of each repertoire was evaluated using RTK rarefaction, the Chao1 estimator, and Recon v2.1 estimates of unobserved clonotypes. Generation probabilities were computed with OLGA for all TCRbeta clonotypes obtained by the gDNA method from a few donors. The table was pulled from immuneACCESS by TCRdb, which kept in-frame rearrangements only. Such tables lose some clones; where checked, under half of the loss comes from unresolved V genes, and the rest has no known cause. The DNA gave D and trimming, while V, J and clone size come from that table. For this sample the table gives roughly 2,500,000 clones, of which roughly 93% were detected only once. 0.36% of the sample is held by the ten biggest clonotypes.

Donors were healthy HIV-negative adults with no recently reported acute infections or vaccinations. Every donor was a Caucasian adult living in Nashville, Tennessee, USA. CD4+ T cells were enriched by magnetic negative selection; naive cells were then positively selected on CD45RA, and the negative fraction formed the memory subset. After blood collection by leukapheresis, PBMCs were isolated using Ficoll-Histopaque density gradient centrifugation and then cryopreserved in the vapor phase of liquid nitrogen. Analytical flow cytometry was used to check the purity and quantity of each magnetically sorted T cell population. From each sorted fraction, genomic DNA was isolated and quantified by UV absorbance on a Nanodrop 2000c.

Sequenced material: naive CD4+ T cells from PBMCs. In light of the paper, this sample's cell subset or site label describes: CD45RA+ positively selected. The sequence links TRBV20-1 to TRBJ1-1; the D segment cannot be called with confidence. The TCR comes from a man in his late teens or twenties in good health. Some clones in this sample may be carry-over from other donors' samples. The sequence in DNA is TGCAGTGCTCCCTCCAACACTGAAGCTTTCTTT. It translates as CSAPSNTEAFF.